The 16 T cell receptor beta chains reported below all come from one sample, sequenced in a study of blood T cell repertoires in COVID-19. Repertoires were generated with immunoSEQ multiplex PCR, while TCRdb's copy carries only in-frame clones and drops some. The sample includes some 250,000 clones, roughly 88% of them seen just once. Sequences were obtained from peripheral blood. The receptors stem from a human donor in a cohort sampled during active COVID-19.

The rearrangement joins TRBV9 to TRBJ2-2, with a tentative D call TRBD2 (5 bases). V gave up 0 bases and J gave up 8 bases, with 14 bases separating them. This CDR3 comprises 15 residues. Germline assignment: CDR1 SGDLS and CDR2 YYNGEE. CDR3 nucleotide sequence: TGTGCCAGCAGCGTAGGTTGGGAGCTATCAGGGGAGCTGTTTTTT. Amino acid sequence: CASSVGWELSGELFF.

This clone was recorded only once. This chain uses TRBV5-1 with TRBJ2-7, with 7 bases that match TRBD1. The CDR3 runs 15 residues. Germline V gene sequence: CDR1 SGHRS, CDR2 YFSETQ. Trimming at V came to 0 bases and at J to 0 bases, leaving 3 bases not matched to a gene. The CDR3 DNA is TGCGCCAGCAGCTTGGAGACAGGGCTCTCCTACGAGCAGTACTTC. Translated: CASSLETGLSYEQYF.

V and J are TRBV19 and TRBJ1-2; the match to TRBD1 covers 10 bases. CDR3 length: 17 amino acids. The J segment lost 0 bases and the V segment lost 3 bases, leaving 7 bases of the junction unmatched. Germline V CDR1 and CDR2: LNHDA, SQIVND (reference sequence). This CDR3 reads CASSINRDRGTNYGYTF. The CDR3 DNA sequence: TGTGCCAGTAGTATCAATCGGGACAGGGGTACTAACTATGGCTACACCTTC. Drawing the rest from reference TRBV19 and TRBJ1-2, the complete variable domain is DGGITQSPKYLFRKEGQNVTLSCEQNLNHDAMYWYRQDPGQGLRLIYYSQIVNDFQKGDIAEGYSVSREKKESFPLTVTSAQKNPTAFYLCASSINRDRGTNYGYTFGSGTRLTVV.

The chain couples TRBV28 to TRBJ2-5; D possibly corresponds to TRBD2 (6 bases). Germline lookup yields CDR1 MDHEN and CDR2 SYDVKM. The V end was cut by 6 bases, the J end by 2 bases, with 16 bases between. The CDR3 length is 15 residues. CDR3 loop: CASRRESSLQETQYF. As DNA, the CDR3 is TGTGCCAGCAGGCGGGAATCATCCCTGCAAGAGACCCAGTACTTC.

The chain employs TRBV27 and TRBJ1-2; D is unclear. Trimming removed 6 bases at V and 9 bases at J, with 20 bases between. CDR3 length: 14 residues. CDR1 is MNHEY and CDR2 is SMNVEV in the germline V gene (reference sequence). The CDR3 nucleotides are TGTGCCAGCAGGGTTTCCCGGGTCGCGGCTAGCTACACCTTC. Translating gives CASRVSRVAASYTF.

The chain joins TRBV5-1 to TRBJ2-1, with TRBD2 matching over 7 bases. Germline lookup yields CDR1 SGHRS and CDR2 YFSETQ. The trim removed 7 bases at V and 7 bases at J, leaving 14 bases unmatched. CDR3 size: 15 residues. The DNA of the CDR3 is TGCGCCAGCCGTCCCAAGCTGGCGGGAGAGAATGAGCAGTTCTTC. Amino acid sequence: CASRPKLAGENEQFF.

The chain joins TRBV12-3 or TRBV12-4 to TRBJ2-7, with D tentatively TRBD1 (5 bases). The CDR3 is 13 residues long. V was clipped by 3 bases and J by 3 bases, with 9 bases between them. The CDR3 loop is CASSFRQFYEQYF. For the CDR3, the DNA is TGTGCCAGCAGTTTTCGACAGTTCTACGAGCAGTACTTC.

The rearrangement uses TRBV24-1 and TRBJ2-7, with 7 bases fitting TRBD2. Germline CDR1 KGHDR, CDR2 SFDVKD. The length of the CDR3 is 13 residues. V gave up 5 bases and J gave up 5 bases; unmatched junction bases: 5. CDR3 sequence reads: CATSGAGTDEQYF. CDR3 nucleotides: TGTGCCACCAGTGGAGCGGGAACCGACGAGCAGTACTTC.

The CDR3 region is CASSHPGQGFGYEQYF. The DNA of the CDR3 is TGTGCCAGCAGCCATCCGGGACAGGGATTCGGATACGAGCAGTACTTC. The chain recombines TRBV5-6 with TRBJ2-7; the match to TRBD1 covers 9 bases. Per the germline V gene, CDR1 is SGHDT and CDR2 is YYEEEE. CDR3 size: 16 residues. Trimming cost V 4 bases and J 4 bases; bases outside gene matches: 12.

The rearrangement links TRBV7-2 to TRBJ1-1, with 10 bases fitting TRBD1. The CDR3 runs to 17 residues. Trimming at V came to 1 base and at J to 1 base, leaving 6 bases not matched to a gene. Per the germline V gene, CDR1 is SGHTA and CDR2 is FQGNSA. The CDR3 DNA follows: TGTGCCAGCAGCTTAGGACAGGGGGCGCTTCAGAACACTGAAGCTTTCTTT. Protein sequence: CASSLGQGALQNTEAFF. The full variable domain, in which reference TRBV7-2 and TRBJ1-1 provide the parts outside the CDR3, is GAGVSQSPSNKVTEKGKDVELRCDPISGHTALYWYRQSLGQGLEFLIYFQGNSAPDKSGLPSDRFSAERTGGSVSTLTIQRTQQEDSAVYLCASSLGQGALQNTEAFFGQGTRLTVV.

The V and J genes are TRBV9 and TRBJ2-7; D not resolved. This CDR3 has 17 amino acids. Germline CDR1 reads SGDLS; CDR2 reads YYNGEE. The V end was cut by 1 base, the J end by 2 bases, with 19 bases between. The CDR3: CASSVPIDTPRTYEQYF. CDR3 nucleotide sequence: TGTGCCAGCAGCGTACCAATCGACACTCCTCGGACCTACGAGCAGTACTTC.

This rearrangement joins TRBV24-1 to TRBJ2-7; 10 bases line up with TRBD1. This CDR3 contains 15 residues. The V segment lost 4 bases and the J segment 2 bases; nucleotides outside the gene matches: 4. Germline loops: CDR1 KGHDR, CDR2 SFDVKD. In DNA, the CDR3 is TGTGCCACCAGTGACAGGACAGGGGGGACCTACGAGCAGTACTTC. The encoded protein is CATSDRTGGTYEQYF.

The rearrangement joins TRBV4-1 to TRBJ2-7; the D gene is possibly TRBD1 (5 bases). Trimming removed 0 bases from V and 7 bases from J, with 13 bases in between. This CDR3 is 14 amino acids long. The germline CDR1 and CDR2 sequences are MGHRA and YSYEKL. The CDR3 reads CASSQEVRADEQYF. CDR3 DNA sequence: TGCGCCAGCAGCCAAGAGGTCAGGGCAGATGAGCAGTACTTC.

J is TRBJ1-1 and V is TRBV6-5; D may be TRBD1 (6 bases). CDR1 is MNHEY and CDR2 is SVGAGI in the germline V gene. CDR3 length: 15 residues. The germline V and J ends were trimmed by 9 bases and 0 bases, with 17 bases remaining between them. This chain's CDR3 is CASGEQGPLNTEAFF. The CDR3 nucleotides are TGTGCCAGTGGCGAGCAGGGGCCTTTGAACACTGAAGCTTTCTTT.

This clone occurred once. This chain uses TRBV28 with TRBJ2-7; 7 positions agree with TRBD1. The CDR3 loop spans 13 amino acids. Germline CDR1 and CDR2: MDHEN and SYDVKM. Trimming removed 6 bases from V and 3 bases from J; junction bases left unmatched: 5. The CDR3: CASSLTGLYEQYF. CDR3 DNA sequence: TGTGCCAGCAGCCTGACAGGGCTCTACGAGCAGTACTTC.

The chain is built from TRBV11-2 and TRBJ1-3, with D hard to call. The CDR3 has 16 residues. Looked up from germline, CDR1 is SGHAT and CDR2 is FQNNGV. Trimming stripped 1 base from V and 0 bases from J, with 10 bases between. Written as DNA, the CDR3 is TGTGCCAGCAGCTTAGTGATCGGGAACTCTGGAAACACCATATATTTT. Protein: CASSLVIGNSGNTIYF.